This TCR beta chain was sequenced in a study of regulatory T cells in long-lasting Graves disease. The wider study: Antithyroid drug use was under 3 months in newly diagnosed Graves' patients. The study's findings and limits: TRBV28, TRBJ1-2 and TRBJ2-5 emerged as the favored segments in persistent disease.

The table lists this clonotype with many counts. Its antigen is still unknown. Germline V CDR1 and CDR2: MDHEN, SYDVKM. The V end was cut by 7 bases, the J end by 2 bases, with 18 bases between. The CDR3 contains 15 residues. The time point here: newly diagnosed GD, antithyroid drugs for less than 3 months. Generation of the TCR library employed RNA extracted from PBMCs. The authors built TCR beta libraries using iRepertoire HTBI primers and Arm-PCR of CDR3 regions. TCRdb re-analysed the multiplex PCR reads in MiXCR, keeping a single row per CDR3 protein. The top ten clones hold about 23% of a sample with 420,000 or so distinct CDR3 sequences, about 16% of them seen once. These data were likewise used in another study, on T cells in Graves' hyperthyroidism and ophthalmopathy. That work contributes: Most expanded thyroid clonotypes above 0.001 also appeared in blood.

This specimen consisted of peripheral blood mononuclear cells (PBMCs), obtained at new diagnosis, from a patient treated with antithyroid drugs. The V call is TRBV28, the J call TRBJ2-7; D is undetermined. This TCR was sampled from a woman aged 18-35 years with Graves disease. The CDR3 bases are TGTGCCAGCACCGTCAAAGGGCAGGACCCCTACGAGCAGTACTTC. This translates into CASTVKGQDPYEQYF.